These 32 T cell receptor beta chains share one sample of origin, sequenced in a study of blood T cell repertoires in COVID-19. Repertoires were generated with immunoSEQ multiplex PCR, while TCRdb's copy carries only in-frame clones and drops some. The table shows about 160,000 clones, with 75% to 90% occurring only once. Sequenced input: peripheral blood. The receptors shown here come from a man aged 18 to 29 with COVID-19, enrolled during active disease.

V and J are TRBV6-2 or TRBV6-3 and TRBJ2-5; D possibly corresponds to TRBD1 (5 bases). V was shortened by 6 bases and J by 4 bases, with 12 bases between the two germline ends. Germline V gives CDR1 MNHEY, CDR2 SVGEGT. The CDR3 length is 13 residues. CDR3 protein: CASSPLGVETQYF. The CDR3 bases are TGTGCCAGCAGCCCTCTAGGGGTAGAGACCCAGTACTTC.

The chain recombines TRBV5-1 with TRBJ1-1; 7 nucleotides line up with TRBD1. V shed 4 bases and J 3 bases; nucleotides not matched to a gene: 6. The germline gives CDR1 SGHRS, CDR2 YFSETQ. The CDR3 loop spans 14 amino acids. The DNA for the CDR3 is TGCGCCAGCAGCCAAAACAGGGGAGACACTGAAGCTTTCTTT. This translates into CASSQNRGDTEAFF.

The gene calls are TRBV6-1 and TRBJ1-3; TRBD1 might be the D (5 bases). The CDR3 sequence is 17 residues long. Trimming shortened V by 4 bases and J by 0 bases, and 16 bases separated the two germline ends. The germline V gene encodes CDR1 MNHNS and CDR2 SASEGT. The CDR3: CASSVIGVESSGNTIYF. DNA of the CDR3: TGTGCCAGCAGTGTAATAGGGGTCGAAAGCTCTGGAAACACCATATATTTT.

This chain joins TRBV11-2 and TRBJ1-2; D is ambiguous. Germline-derived CDR1 and CDR2 are SGHAT and FQNNGV. Trimming pared 0 bases from V and 7 bases from J, leaving 9 bases between. The CDR3 sequence is 13 residues long. CDR3 residues: CASSLDGWSGYTF. DNA of the CDR3: TGTGCCAGCAGCTTAGATGGGTGGAGTGGCTACACCTTC.

The gene calls are TRBV24-1 and TRBJ2-5, with D possibly matching TRBD2 (6 bases). V lost 8 bases, J lost 4 bases, and 7 bases lay in between. Germline V gives CDR1 KGHDR, CDR2 SFDVKD. The CDR3 length is 11 residues. CDR3 coding DNA: TGTGCCACCATGGAGGGAGAGACCCAGTACTTC. It specifies CATMEGETQYF.

The chain combines TRBV7-9 with TRBJ2-7; weak D call: TRBD1 (6 bases). Trimming shortened V by 5 bases and J by 2 bases, and 13 bases separated the two germline ends. Germline CDR1 is SEHNR and CDR2 is FQNEAQ (reference sequence). The CDR3 is made up of 14 amino acids. The CDR3 DNA reads as TGTGCCAGCAGCCCCCGACAGGCCGCCTACGAGCAGTACTTC. Translating gives CASSPRQAAYEQYF.

The chain recombines TRBV12-3 or TRBV12-4 with TRBJ1-2; D not resolved. Trimming stripped 2 bases from V and 2 bases from J, with 6 bases between. CDR3 size: 13 residues. This CDR3 is CASSLSGNYGYTF. DNA of the CDR3: TGTGCCAGCAGTTTATCAGGAAACTATGGCTACACCTTC.

The genes are TRBV19 and TRBJ1-5; tentative D call: TRBD1 (6 bases). CDR1 LNHDA and CDR2 SQIVND come from the germline V gene (reference sequence). Trimming stripped 5 bases from V and 7 bases from J, with 15 bases between. There are 14 residues in the CDR3. The CDR3 DNA follows: TGTGCCAGTAGTGGCCGAGGGGGTAGGCAGCCCCAGCATTTT. It yields the protein CASSGRGGRQPQHF.

The chain has TRBV28 and TRBJ1-4; D gene unclear. CDR1 MDHEN and CDR2 SYDVKM come from the germline V gene. Trimming took off 5 bases at V and 5 bases at J, with 18 bases between the two ends. There are 16 residues in the CDR3. The CDR3 nucleotides read TGTGCCAGCAGTCCCCTAGAAGAGGGTCAGAATGAAAAACTGTTTTTT. The encoded protein is CASSPLEEGQNEKLFF. The whole variable domain, filled in from reference TRBV28 and TRBJ1-4, reads DVKVTQSSRYLVKRTGEKVFLECVQDMDHENMFWYRQDPGLGLRLIYFSYDVKMKEKGDIPEGYSVSREKKERFSLILESASTNQTSMYLCASSPLEEGQNEKLFFGSGTQLSVL.

The chain recombines TRBV6-5 with TRBJ1-5; D is undetermined. This CDR3 is 13 amino acids long. Trimming shortened V by 2 bases and J by 4 bases, and 6 bases separated the two germline ends. Germline CDR1 reads MNHEY; CDR2 reads SVGAGI. Here the CDR3 DNA reads TGTGCCAGCAGTTACAGCAGGAATCAGCCCCAGCATTTT. Protein: CASSYSRNQPQHF.

The sample holds one count of this clone. This chain connects TRBV28 to TRBJ2-2, with TRBD1 matching 9 bases. Per the germline V gene, CDR1 is MDHEN and CDR2 is SYDVKM. The CDR3 totals 14 residues. With V trimmed by 6 bases and J by 8 bases, 7 bases remained unmatched. The CDR3 spells CASRAQGASGELFF. As DNA, the CDR3 is TGTGCCAGCAGGGCACAGGGGGCGTCGGGGGAGCTGTTTTTT. The whole variable domain, remainder taken from reference TRBV28 and TRBJ2-2, is DVKVTQSSRYLVKRTGEKVFLECVQDMDHENMFWYRQDPGLGLRLIYFSYDVKMKEKGDIPEGYSVSREKKERFSLILESASTNQTSMYLCASRAQGASGELFFGEGSRLTVL.

CDR3 bases: TGTGCCAGCAGCAGCGGGACTAGCGAGTACTTC. This translates into CASSSGTSEYF. This rearrangement joins TRBV6-2 or TRBV6-3 to TRBJ2-7, with 10 bases identical to TRBD2. Per the germline V gene, CDR1 is MNHEY and CDR2 is SVGEGT. The CDR3 consists of 11 residues. V gave up 6 bases and J gave up 11 bases; unmatched junction bases: 4.

The chain has TRBV10-2 and TRBJ2-5; 8 positions agree with TRBD2. The trim removed 10 bases at V and 5 bases at J, leaving 12 bases unmatched. The CDR3 is made up of 14 amino acids. Looked up from germline, CDR1 is WSHSY and CDR2 is SAAADI. DNA for the CDR3: TGCGCCACCCAGATAGCGGGATTGGTGGAGACCCAGTACTTC. It translates to CATQIAGLVETQYF.

The chain links TRBV12-3 or TRBV12-4 to TRBJ2-3, with no clear D. This CDR3 has 11 residues. With 6 bases removed from V and 5 bases from J, the gap between germline ends came to 6 bases. This chain's CDR3 is CASSQLDTQYF. CDR3 bases: TGTGCCAGCAGCCAACTAGATACGCAGTATTTT.

This rearrangement joins TRBV7-2 to TRBJ2-5, with 10 bases aligning to TRBD1. With V trimmed by 9 bases and J by 5 bases, 15 bases remained unmatched. The CDR3 sequence is 16 residues long. Germline loops: CDR1 SGHTA, CDR2 FQGNSA. The CDR3 here is CASRDRGRGPRETQYF. In nucleotides, the CDR3 is TGTGCCAGTCGTGACAGGGGGCGGGGGCCTAGGGAGACCCAGTACTTC. The variable domain in full, completed from reference TRBV7-2 and TRBJ2-5, reads GAGVSQSPSNKVTEKGKDVELRCDPISGHTALYWYRQSLGQGLEFLIYFQGNSAPDKSGLPSDRFSAERTGGSVSTLTIQRTQQEDSAVYLCASRDRGRGPRETQYFGPGTRLLVL.

The sample holds one count of this clone. V and J are TRBV20-1 and TRBJ2-5; possibly TRBD2 for D (6 bases). Germline assignment: CDR1 DFQATT and CDR2 SNEGSKA (reference sequence). Trimming took off 6 bases at V and 2 bases at J, with 7 bases between the two ends. The CDR3 loop spans 11 amino acids. The CDR3 DNA is TGCAGTGCCCGGGAGCAAGAGACCCAGTACTTC. This gives the protein CSAREQETQYF.

V gene TRBV5-6 combines with J gene TRBJ1-5; 9 bases align to TRBD1. V was pared by 4 bases and J by 4 bases, with 6 bases of the junction left unmatched. The germline V gene has CDR1 SGHDT and CDR2 YYEEEE. The CDR3 has 15 amino acids. CDR3 residues: CASSQGTGWNQPQHF. CDR3 bases: TGTGCCAGCAGCCAGGGGACAGGGTGGAATCAGCCCCAGCATTTT.

Only one count was recorded for this clone. This chain uses TRBV2 with TRBJ2-3; 9 bases map to TRBD2. The CDR3 totals 15 residues. Germline loops: CDR1 SNHLY, CDR2 FYNNEI. J was trimmed by 2 bases and V by 6 bases; bases with no gene match: 6. For the CDR3, the DNA is TGTGCCAGCAGCGGGACTAGCAGGTACACAGATACGCAGTATTTT. This encodes CASSGTSRYTDTQYF.

This chain uses TRBV10-3 with TRBJ2-2; possible D gene TRBD2, 6 bases. The V end lost 0 bases, the J end lost 4 bases, and 15 bases lay between the germline ends. Germline assignment: CDR1 ENHRY and CDR2 SYGVKD. CDR3 length equals 17 residues. The CDR3 here is CAISESWGGKFTGELFF. DNA of the CDR3: TGTGCCATCAGTGAGTCATGGGGCGGGAAGTTCACCGGGGAGCTGTTTTTT.

The chain joins TRBV5-1 to TRBJ2-1; 12 bases line up with TRBD2. This CDR3 spans 17 amino acids. The germline CDR1 and CDR2 sequences are SGHRS and YFSETQ. The ends lost 4 bases at V and 8 bases at J; junction bases unmatched: 13. The CDR3 DNA is TGCGCCAGCAGCCCCCGACTAGCGGGAGAAGTTATGGATGAGCAGTTCTTC. It codes for CASSPRLAGEVMDEQFF.

The rearrangement links TRBV25-1 to TRBJ2-7; a weak D match, TRBD2 (5 bases). Trimming shortened V by 5 bases and J by 4 bases, and 21 bases separated the two germline ends. The V gene's germline CDR1 is MGHDK and CDR2 SYGVNS. This CDR3 is 16 amino acids long. CDR3: CASSSKEGRPPYEQYF. The CDR3 nucleotides are TGTGCCAGCAGTTCAAAAGAGGGTAGGCCCCCTTACGAGCAGTACTTC.

The chain combines TRBV19 with TRBJ2-1, with D possibly matching TRBD2 (6 bases). Germline loops: CDR1 LNHDA, CDR2 SQIVND (reference sequence). The ends were cut back, 2 bases at V and 1 base at J, with 12 bases in the middle. The CDR3 is 16 residues long. This chain's CDR3 is CASSIWQGGSYNEQFF. As DNA, the CDR3 is TGTGCCAGTAGTATATGGCAGGGAGGTTCCTACAATGAGCAGTTCTTC.

The V call is TRBV11-2, the J call TRBJ1-1; D ambiguous. This CDR3 comprises 15 residues. Trimming took 2 bases from V and 6 from J, leaving 16 bases between them. CDR1 SGHAT and CDR2 FQNNGV come from the germline V gene. CDR3 nucleotide sequence: TGTGCCAGCAGCTTAAGGGTTTCAGGAGGCGCTGAAGCTTTCTTT. Its translation: CASSLRVSGGAEAFF.

This chain uses TRBV19 with TRBJ2-2, with D possibly matching TRBD1 (6 bases). Trimming removed 7 bases from V and 0 bases from J, with 12 bases in between. The length of the CDR3 is 15 residues. CDR1 and CDR2 (germline): LNHDA, SQIVND (reference sequence). The CDR3 nucleotides read TGTGCCAGTACCCAGGGGAGTGCGAACACCGGGGAGCTGTTTTTT. Its translation: CASTQGSANTGELFF.

This clone was detected once. V and J are TRBV28 and TRBJ2-2; a weak D match, TRBD2 (5 bases). This CDR3 contains 17 residues. Germline V lookup: CDR1 MDHEN, CDR2 SYDVKM. V was shortened by 7 bases and J by 2 bases, with 20 bases between the two germline ends. The DNA for the CDR3 is TGTGCCAGCAACAATTATGGGAGAGATAGAAACACCGGGGAGCTGTTTTTT. It yields the protein CASNNYGRDRNTGELFF.

V usage is TRBV28 and J usage is TRBJ1-2; no clear D. Germline V gives CDR1 MDHEN, CDR2 SYDVKM. V lost 4 bases and J lost 0, with 15 bases in between. The CDR3 is made up of 16 amino acids. The CDR3 DNA reads as TGTGCCAGCAGTTCCTTCGATCCTCTAGCTAACTATGGCTACACCTTC. Residues: CASSSFDPLANYGYTF.

This chain connects TRBV29-1 to TRBJ2-1, with D unresolved. This CDR3 comprises 11 residues. Germline CDR1 SQVTM, CDR2 ANQGSEA. The ends were cut back, 4 bases at V and 8 bases at J, with 9 bases in the middle. CDR3 sequence (DNA): TGCAGCGTTGGGGCTGCCGATGAGCAGTTCTTC. This translates into CSVGAADEQFF.

This clone was recorded once. This chain joins TRBV2 and TRBJ1-4; D is ambiguous. CDR1 and CDR2 (germline): SNHLY, FYNNEI. This CDR3 has 12 amino acids. V shed 4 bases and J shed 10 bases, with 10 bases lying between them. The CDR3 DNA reads as TGTGCCAGCAGTGGTGAACGGGGAAAACTGTTTTTT. Translated, it gives CASSGERGKLFF.

The chain couples TRBV19 to TRBJ2-7; the D gene is possibly TRBD1 (6 bases). Germline V gives CDR1 LNHDA, CDR2 SQIVND (reference sequence). V was clipped by 4 bases and J by 1 base, with 11 bases between them. The CDR3 contains 14 residues. The CDR3 DNA reads as TGTGCCAGTAGTAGCGCCCAGGGGTCCTACGAGCAGTACTTC. Translation gives CASSSAQGSYEQYF. The full variable domain, in which reference TRBV19 and TRBJ2-7 provide the parts outside the CDR3, is DGGITQSPKYLFRKEGQNVTLSCEQNLNHDAMYWYRQDPGQGLRLIYYSQIVNDFQKGDIAEGYSVSREKKESFPLTVTSAQKNPTAFYLCASSSAQGSYEQYFGPGTRLTVT.

This rearrangement joins TRBV3-1 (or the pseudogene TRBV3-2) to TRBJ2-5; 7 positions agree with TRBD2. The CDR3 has 15 amino acids. Trimming at V came to 0 bases and at J to 5 bases, leaving 6 bases not matched to a gene. The germline V gene has CDR1 LGHDT and CDR2 YNNKEL (reference sequence). The CDR3 nucleotides are TGTGCCAGCAGCCAAGATAGCGGGCAGGTTGAGACCCAGTACTTC. This codes for CASSQDSGQVETQYF.

This chain uses TRBV2 with TRBJ1-2, with 7 bases fitting TRBD1. Trimming cost V 4 bases and J 4 bases; bases outside gene matches: 9. CDR3 length: 15 residues. Germline V gene lookup returns CDR1 SNHLY and CDR2 FYNNEI. As DNA, the CDR3 is TGTGCCAGCAGTGCGAGCAGGGGGGAAGGCTATGGCTACACCTTC. Amino acids: CASSASRGEGYGYTF.

V gene TRBV3-1 (or the pseudogene TRBV3-2) combines with J gene TRBJ2-6; D might be TRBD2 (6 bases). Deletions cut 8 bases from V and 1 base from J, with 15 bases between. The CDR3 runs to 16 residues. Looked up from germline, CDR1 is LGHDT and CDR2 is YNNKEL (reference sequence). The CDR3 DNA is TGTGCCAGCGCGAGAGCGGGTTTTTCTGGGGCCAACGTCCTGACTTTC. This encodes CASARAGFSGANVLTF.